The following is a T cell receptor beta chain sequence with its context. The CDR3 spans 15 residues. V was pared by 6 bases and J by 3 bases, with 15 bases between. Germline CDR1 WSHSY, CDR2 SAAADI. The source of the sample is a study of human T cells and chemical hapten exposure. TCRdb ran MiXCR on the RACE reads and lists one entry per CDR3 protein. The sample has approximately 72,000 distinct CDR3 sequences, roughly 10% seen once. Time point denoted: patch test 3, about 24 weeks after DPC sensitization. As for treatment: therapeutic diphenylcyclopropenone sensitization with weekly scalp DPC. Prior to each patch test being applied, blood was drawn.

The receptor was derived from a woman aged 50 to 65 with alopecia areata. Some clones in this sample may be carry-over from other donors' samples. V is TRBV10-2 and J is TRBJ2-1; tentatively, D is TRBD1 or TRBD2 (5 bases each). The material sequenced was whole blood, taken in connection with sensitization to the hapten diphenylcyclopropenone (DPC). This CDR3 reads CASSEGPKNYNEQFF. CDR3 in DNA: TGCGCCAGCAGCGAGGGACCTAAGAACTACAATGAGCAGTTCTTC.